The entry that follows covers one TCR beta chain sequence. Its matching antigen is unknown. TCRdb's table, derived via immunoSEQ multiplex PCR, lists solely in-frame clones and lacks some. The sample records 26,000 or so clones, 80% to 90% being singletons. V was clipped by 3 bases and J by 4 bases; unmatched bases: 8. Germline assignment: CDR1 LNHDA and CDR2 SQIVND (reference sequence). This CDR3 region has 16 residues. This specimen comes from a study of siplizumab effects on memory and regulatory T cells. General study findings and limits: A mean of roughly 68% of mappable alloreactive CD4+ clones were Treg-derived with siplizumab, compared with more than 25% in controls.

This receptor was obtained from a human donor in good health. J is TRBJ1-2 and V is TRBV19; 10 nucleotides agree with TRBD1. What was sequenced was memory CD4+ T cells sorted from blood. CDR3 DNA: TGTGCCAGTAGTATCTCATCGGGACAGGGGTTCTATGGCTACACCTTC. It encodes CASSISSGQGFYGYTF.